Listed below are T cell receptor beta chains from one sample, sequenced in a study of beta chain features in type 1 diabetes. Sequencing used immunoSEQ multiplex PCR; TCRdb keeps in-frame clones, though not all of them. The table has some 240,000 clones, roughly 17% seen once. Sequenced: naive CD4+ T cells from blood. The receptors were sampled from a man aged 30 to 45 with type 1 diabetes. CDR3s include the opening cysteine and the closing phenylalanine or tryptophan. A D gene is named only where the DNA matches it firmly. Clone size is stated in some rows and not others, as once, few, many or a class when expanded.

V gene: TRBV5-4
J gene: TRBJ2-7
D gene: TRBD1
clone size: .
CDR3 DNA: TGTGCCAGCAGCTTGGGGACAGGGCGTCCCTCCTACGAGCAGTACTTC
CDR3 protein: CASSLGTGRPSYEQYF

V gene: TRBV6-1
J gene: TRBJ2-2
D gene: TRBD1
clone size: .
CDR3 DNA: TGTGCCAGCAGTTCGGGACAGGCGAACACCGGGGAGCTGTTTTTT
CDR3 protein: CASSSGQANTGELFF

V gene: TRBV6-5
J gene: TRBJ2-1
D gene: TRBD1
clone size: .
CDR3 DNA: TGTGCCAGCAGTTTACAGGGGGCTGGTCGGTACAATGAGCAGTTCTTC
CDR3 protein: CASSLQGAGRYNEQFF

V gene: TRBV18
J gene: TRBJ2-7
D gene: TRBD1
clone size: few
CDR3 DNA: TGTGCCAGCTCACCATCCCGACAGGGTATCTACGAGCAGTACTTC
CDR3 protein: CASSPSRQGIYEQYF

V gene: TRBV25-1
J gene: TRBJ2-1
D gene: .
clone size: .
CDR3 DNA: TGTGCCAGCCGCCAAACGGGGTCATCCTACAATGAGCAGTTCTTC
CDR3 protein: CASRQTGSSYNEQFF

V gene: TRBV7-2
J gene: TRBJ2-1
D gene: .
clone size: .
CDR3 DNA: TGTGCCAGCAGCTTATATCTAGCCGATAAGTTCTTC
CDR3 protein: CASSLYLADKFF

V gene: TRBV29-1
J gene: TRBJ2-5
D gene: .
clone size: .
CDR3 DNA: TGCAGCGGGAATAACGGGCCTCAAGAGACCCAGTACTTC
CDR3 protein: CSGNNGPQETQYF

V gene: TRBV14
J gene: TRBJ2-1
D gene: TRBD2
clone size: .
CDR3 DNA: TGTGCCAGCAGCCCTCCCTGGGGGAGGGCCAACAATGAGCAGTTCTTC
CDR3 protein: CASSPPWGRANNEQFF

V gene: TRBV18
J gene: TRBJ2-1
D gene: TRBD2
clone size: few
CDR3 DNA: TGTGCCAGCTCACCAAGGCCTAGCGGGACCTCCTACAATGAGCAGTTCTTC
CDR3 protein: CASSPRPSGTSYNEQFF

V gene: TRBV7-2
J gene: TRBJ2-3
D gene: TRBD1
clone size: .
CDR3 DNA: TGTGCCAGCAGGGACGACAGGGCGGCAGATACGCAGTATTTT
CDR3 protein: CASRDDRAADTQYF

V gene: TRBV30
J gene: TRBJ1-4
D gene: .
clone size: .
CDR3 DNA: TGTGCCTGGAGTGTACGTGGAAGAAACGAAAAACTGTTTTTT
CDR3 protein: CAWSVRGRNEKLFF

V gene: TRBV29-1
J gene: TRBJ1-4
D gene: TRBD1
clone size: .
CDR3 DNA: TGCAGCGTGAGGGGACAGTTTAATGAAAAACTGTTTTTT
CDR3 protein: CSVRGQFNEKLFF

V gene: TRBV28
J gene: TRBJ2-1
D gene: .
clone size: .
CDR3 DNA: TGTGCCAGCAGTTCGGACCGGATCTCCTACAATGAGCAGTTCTTC
CDR3 protein: CASSSDRISYNEQFF

V gene: TRBV6-5
J gene: TRBJ1-5
D gene: .
clone size: .
CDR3 DNA: TGTGCCAGCAGTTACCTGGTTGGGGATCAGCCCCAGCATTTT
CDR3 protein: CASSYLVGDQPQHF

V gene: TRBV5-1
J gene: TRBJ2-7
D gene: .
clone size: .
CDR3 DNA: TGCGCCAGCACTCCCTTGGGCCTGAGGGACAGCGGGGAGCAGTACTTC
CDR3 protein: CASTPLGLRDSGEQYF

V gene: TRBV28
J gene: TRBJ2-1
D gene: .
clone size: few
CDR3 DNA: TGTGCCCGGGGGGGACAGGGACTCTTC
CDR3 protein: CARGGQGLF

V gene: TRBV19
J gene: TRBJ2-5
D gene: TRBD2
clone size: .
CDR3 DNA: TGTGCCAGTAGTATAGTCGACACTAGCGGCCAAGAGACCCAGTACTTC
CDR3 protein: CASSIVDTSGQETQYF

V gene: TRBV28
J gene: TRBJ2-4
D gene: .
clone size: .
CDR3 DNA: TGTGCCAGCAGTTTCTCTTCTAGGCTAATCTTCTTC
CDR3 protein: CASSFSSRLIFF

V gene: TRBV7-2
J gene: TRBJ2-3
D gene: .
clone size: once
CDR3 DNA: TGTGCCAGCAGCTGGGGGCGGGGCACAGATACGCAGTATTTT
CDR3 protein: CASSWGRGTDTQYF

V gene: TRBV18
J gene: TRBJ2-1
D gene: TRBD2
clone size: .
CDR3 DNA: TGTGCCAGCTCCGGACGGGAGGGTGCCAATGAGCAGTTCTTC
CDR3 protein: CASSGREGANEQFF

V gene: TRBV7-9
J gene: TRBJ1-1
D gene: .
clone size: .
CDR3 DNA: TGTGCCAGCAGCCCGGATAGGGGGAACACTGAAGCTTTCTTT
CDR3 protein: CASSPDRGNTEAFF

V gene: TRBV25-1
J gene: TRBJ2-3
D gene: .
clone size: .
CDR3 DNA: TGTGCCAGCAATTCCGGAGGCACAGATACGCAGTATTTT
CDR3 protein: CASNSGGTDTQYF

V gene: TRBV7-9
J gene: TRBJ2-7
D gene: .
clone size: few
CDR3 DNA: TGTGCCAGCAGCCCCGAAGGGTTAAGTTTCTACGAGCAGTACTTC
CDR3 protein: CASSPEGLSFYEQYF

V gene: TRBV2
J gene: TRBJ2-6
D gene: .
clone size: .
CDR3 DNA: TGTGCCAGCAGTCGACAGCCCGAACGCTCTGGGGCCAACGTCCTGACTTTC
CDR3 protein: CASSRQPERSGANVLTF

V gene: TRBV29-1
J gene: TRBJ1-4
D gene: TRBD1
clone size: .
CDR3 DNA: TGCAGCGTAACCGGGACAGGGAATGAAAAACTGTTTTTT
CDR3 protein: CSVTGTGNEKLFF

V gene: TRBV28
J gene: TRBJ2-1
D gene: TRBD2
clone size: .
CDR3 DNA: TGTGCCGCCAGCGGGAGGGCCAAAAATGAGCAGTTCTTC
CDR3 protein: CAASGRAKNEQFF

V gene: TRBV9
J gene: TRBJ2-5
D gene: TRBD2
clone size: .
CDR3 DNA: TGTGCCAGCAGTGGGACTAGCAAAGAGACCCAGTACTTC
CDR3 protein: CASSGTSKETQYF

V gene: TRBV7-9
J gene: TRBJ2-6
D gene: .
clone size: .
CDR3 DNA: TGTGCCAGCAGCTTAGCCGGCCCCGGGGCCAACGTCCTGACTTTC
CDR3 protein: CASSLAGPGANVLTF

V gene: TRBV6-5
J gene: TRBJ2-7
D gene: .
clone size: .
CDR3 DNA: TGTGCCAGCAGCCCCGAGACAGGTACCTACGAGCAGTACTTC
CDR3 protein: CASSPETGTYEQYF

V gene: TRBV29-1
J gene: TRBJ2-7
D gene: .
clone size: few
CDR3 DNA: TGCAGCGCTAACGACCAGACCTACGAGCAGTACTTC
CDR3 protein: CSANDQTYEQYF

V gene: TRBV14
J gene: TRBJ2-5
D gene: TRBD2
clone size: once
CDR3 DNA: TGTGCCAGCAGCCCGCTAAGCGGGAGCTTTAATTTGGGAGAGACCCAGTACTTC
CDR3 protein: CASSPLSGSFNLGETQYF

V gene: TRBV4-2
J gene: TRBJ2-3
D gene: .
clone size: .
CDR3 DNA: TGTGCCAGCAGCCGCAAGGGGGAAGGCACAGATACGCAGTATTTT
CDR3 protein: CASSRKGEGTDTQYF

V gene: TRBV27
J gene: TRBJ2-5
D gene: .
clone size: .
CDR3 DNA: TGTGCCAGCAGGGCTTTAAGCCAAGAGACCCAGTACTTC
CDR3 protein: CASRALSQETQYF

V gene: TRBV5-1
J gene: TRBJ2-1
D gene: .
clone size: .
CDR3 DNA: TGCGCCAGCACCGCCGGGGTGGCGGGTATTAACAATGAGCAGTTCTTC
CDR3 protein: CASTAGVAGINNEQFF

V gene: TRBV15
J gene: TRBJ2-7
D gene: TRBD1
clone size: .
CDR3 DNA: TGTGCCACCAGCAGAGATATAGGAACAGGGGGAACGGACTACGAGCAGTACTTC
CDR3 protein: CATSRDIGTGGTDYEQYF

V gene: TRBV7-2
J gene: TRBJ1-2
D gene: .
clone size: few
CDR3 DNA: TGTGCCAGCAGCTTAGAGGAACAGAACTATGGCTACACCTTC
CDR3 protein: CASSLEEQNYGYTF

V gene: TRBV7-2
J gene: TRBJ2-1
D gene: .
clone size: few
CDR3 DNA: TGTGCCAGCAGCTTAGACACAAATGAGCAGTTCTTC
CDR3 protein: CASSLDTNEQFF

V gene: TRBV7-2
J gene: TRBJ2-7
D gene: TRBD2
clone size: .
CDR3 DNA: TGTGCCAGCAGTCGGACTAGCGGGATCTACGAGCAGTACTTC
CDR3 protein: CASSRTSGIYEQYF